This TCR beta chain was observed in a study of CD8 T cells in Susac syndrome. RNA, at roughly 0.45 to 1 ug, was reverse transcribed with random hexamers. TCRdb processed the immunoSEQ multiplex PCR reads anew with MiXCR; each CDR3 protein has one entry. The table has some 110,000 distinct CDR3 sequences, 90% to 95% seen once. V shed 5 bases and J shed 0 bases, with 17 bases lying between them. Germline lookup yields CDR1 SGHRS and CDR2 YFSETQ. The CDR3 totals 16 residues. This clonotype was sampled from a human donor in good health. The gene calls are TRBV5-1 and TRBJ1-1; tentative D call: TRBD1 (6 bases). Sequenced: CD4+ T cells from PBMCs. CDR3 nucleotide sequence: TGCGCCAGCAGTTCCCCATTAGGACAGATGAACACTGAAGCTTTCTTT. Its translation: CASSSPLGQMNTEAFF.